This note documents a single T cell receptor beta chain sequence. Its antigen remains unidentified. The source of the sample is a study of shared clonotypes between healthy human individuals. Whole-study results and caveats: A handful of donors shared approximately 5% of their naive CD4 clonotypes. Deeper or shallower sequencing was expected to change how clonotypes are shared among donors.

Assay: immunoSEQ multiplex PCR; the TCRdb copy retains only in-frame clones and omits some. The data show over 2,000,000 clones, with 80% to 95% seen just once and around 1.7% held by the top ten. Naive CD8 cells lacked CD45RO and underwent positive selection for CCR7, leaving out terminally differentiated effector memory CD45RA+ cells. Trimming shortened V by 6 bases and J by 4 bases, and 14 bases separated the two germline ends. Per germline, CDR1 SGHNT and CDR2 YYREEE (reference sequence). There are 13 residues in the CDR3. The clonotype originates from a man between 18 and 35 years old in good health. Some clones in this sample may be carry-over from other donors' samples. V and J are TRBV5-4 and TRBJ2-7; perhaps TRBD2 as D (5 bases). Sequences were obtained from naive CD8+ T cells from PBMCs. The CDR3 nucleotides read TGTGCCAGCACCCGGGAAGAGGCTTACGAGCAGTACTTC. It specifies CASTREEAYEQYF.